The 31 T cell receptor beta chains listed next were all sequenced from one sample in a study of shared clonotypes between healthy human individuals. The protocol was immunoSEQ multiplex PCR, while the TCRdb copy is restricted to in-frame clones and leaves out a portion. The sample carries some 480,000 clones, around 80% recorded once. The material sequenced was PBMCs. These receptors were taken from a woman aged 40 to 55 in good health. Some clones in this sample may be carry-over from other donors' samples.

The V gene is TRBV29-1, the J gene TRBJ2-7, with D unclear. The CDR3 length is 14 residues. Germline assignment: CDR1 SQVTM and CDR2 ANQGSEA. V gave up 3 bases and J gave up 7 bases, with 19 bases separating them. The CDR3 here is CSVEWRDGPPEQYF. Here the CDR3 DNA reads TGCAGCGTTGAGTGGAGAGACGGTCCCCCTGAGCAGTACTTC.

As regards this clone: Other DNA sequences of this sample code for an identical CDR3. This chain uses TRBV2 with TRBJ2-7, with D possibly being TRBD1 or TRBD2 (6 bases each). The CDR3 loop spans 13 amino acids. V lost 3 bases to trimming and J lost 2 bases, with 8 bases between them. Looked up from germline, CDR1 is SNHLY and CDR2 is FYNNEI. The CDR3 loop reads CASSEEGAYEQYF. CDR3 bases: TGTGCCAGCAGTGAGGAGGGGGCCTACGAGCAGTACTTC.

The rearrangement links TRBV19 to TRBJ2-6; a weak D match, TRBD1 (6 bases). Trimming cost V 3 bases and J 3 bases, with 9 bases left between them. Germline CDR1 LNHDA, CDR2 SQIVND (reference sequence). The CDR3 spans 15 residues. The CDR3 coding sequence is TGTGCCAGTAGTATCAGGGGTGGTGGGGCCAACGTCCTGACTTTC. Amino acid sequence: CASSIRGGGANVLTF.

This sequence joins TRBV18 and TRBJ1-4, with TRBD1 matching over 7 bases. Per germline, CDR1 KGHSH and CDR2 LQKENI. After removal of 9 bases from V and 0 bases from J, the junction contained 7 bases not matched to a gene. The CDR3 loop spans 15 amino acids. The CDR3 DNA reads TGTGCCAGTCAGGGGGAGTCTGCAACTAATGAAAAACTGTTTTTT. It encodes CASQGESATNEKLFF.

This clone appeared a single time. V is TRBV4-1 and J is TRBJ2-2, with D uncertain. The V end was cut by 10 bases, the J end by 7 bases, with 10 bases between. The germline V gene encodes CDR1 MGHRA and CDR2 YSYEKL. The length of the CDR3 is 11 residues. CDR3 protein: CATSRDGELFF. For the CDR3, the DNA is TGCGCCACGTCCCGTGACGGGGAGCTGTTTTTT.

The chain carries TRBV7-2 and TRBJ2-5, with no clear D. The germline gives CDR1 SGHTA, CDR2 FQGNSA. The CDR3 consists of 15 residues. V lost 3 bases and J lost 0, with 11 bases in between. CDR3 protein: CASSFGGSNQETQYF. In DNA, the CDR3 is TGTGCCAGCAGCTTTGGTGGATCAAACCAAGAGACCCAGTACTTC.

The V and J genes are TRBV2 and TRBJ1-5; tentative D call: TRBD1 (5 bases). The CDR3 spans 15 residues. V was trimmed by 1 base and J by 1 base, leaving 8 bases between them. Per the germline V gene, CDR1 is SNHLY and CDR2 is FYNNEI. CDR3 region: CASSEVGHSNQPQHF. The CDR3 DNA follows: TGTGCCAGCAGTGAAGTAGGACACAGCAATCAGCCCCAGCATTTT.

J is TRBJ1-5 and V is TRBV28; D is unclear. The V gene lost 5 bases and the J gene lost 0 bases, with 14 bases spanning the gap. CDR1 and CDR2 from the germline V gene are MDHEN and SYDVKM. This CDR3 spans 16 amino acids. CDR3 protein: CASSLPRGSSNQPQHF. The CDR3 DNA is TGTGCCAGCAGTCTACCGCGAGGAAGTAGCAATCAGCCCCAGCATTTT.

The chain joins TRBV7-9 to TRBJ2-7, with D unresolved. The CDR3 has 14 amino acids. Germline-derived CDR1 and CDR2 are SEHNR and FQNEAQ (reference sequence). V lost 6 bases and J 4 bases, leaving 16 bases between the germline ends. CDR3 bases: TGTGCCAGCAGTTCCACTCTGGACCGTTACGAGCAGTACTTC. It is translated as CASSSTLDRYEQYF.

The CDR3 sequence is CASSPPGNQPQHF. The CDR3 DNA is TGTGCCAGCAGCCCCCCGGGCAATCAGCCCCAGCATTTT. This chain links TRBV6-6 with TRBJ1-5; D is unclear. V lost 6 bases, J lost 2 bases, and 8 bases lay in between. Germline values: CDR1 MNHNY, CDR2 SVGAGI (reference sequence). This CDR3 spans 13 amino acids.

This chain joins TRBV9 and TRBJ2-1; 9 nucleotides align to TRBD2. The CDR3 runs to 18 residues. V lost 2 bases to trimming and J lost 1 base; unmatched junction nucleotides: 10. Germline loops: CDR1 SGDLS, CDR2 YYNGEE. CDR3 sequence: CASSVARASGKSYNEQFF. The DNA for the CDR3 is TGTGCCAGCAGCGTCGCCCGGGCTAGCGGGAAGTCCTACAATGAGCAGTTCTTC.

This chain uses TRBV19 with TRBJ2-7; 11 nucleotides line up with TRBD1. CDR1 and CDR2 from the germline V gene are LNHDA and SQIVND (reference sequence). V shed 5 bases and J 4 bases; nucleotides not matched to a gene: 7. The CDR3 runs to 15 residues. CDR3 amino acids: CASSERTGGGYEQYF. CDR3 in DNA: TGTGCCAGTAGTGAGAGGACAGGGGGCGGGTACGAGCAGTACTTC.

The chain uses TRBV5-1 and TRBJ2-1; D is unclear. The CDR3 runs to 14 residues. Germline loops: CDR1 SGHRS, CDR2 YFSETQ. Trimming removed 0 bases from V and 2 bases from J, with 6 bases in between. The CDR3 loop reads CASSLDTAYNEQFF. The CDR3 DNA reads TGCGCCAGCAGCTTGGACACGGCCTACAATGAGCAGTTCTTC.

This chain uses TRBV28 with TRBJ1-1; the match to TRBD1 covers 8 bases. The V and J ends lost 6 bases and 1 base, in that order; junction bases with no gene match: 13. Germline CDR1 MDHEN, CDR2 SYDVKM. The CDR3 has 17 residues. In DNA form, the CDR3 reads TGTGCCAGCAGACCAAACAGGGGGAAGGGGTGGAACACTGAAGCTTTCTTT. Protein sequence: CASRPNRGKGWNTEAFF.

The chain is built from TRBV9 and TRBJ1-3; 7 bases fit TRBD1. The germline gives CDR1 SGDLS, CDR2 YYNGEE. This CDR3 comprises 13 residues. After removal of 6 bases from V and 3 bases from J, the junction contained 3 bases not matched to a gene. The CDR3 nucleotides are TGTGCCAGCAACAGGGGTGGTGGAAACACCATATATTTT. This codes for CASNRGGGNTIYF.

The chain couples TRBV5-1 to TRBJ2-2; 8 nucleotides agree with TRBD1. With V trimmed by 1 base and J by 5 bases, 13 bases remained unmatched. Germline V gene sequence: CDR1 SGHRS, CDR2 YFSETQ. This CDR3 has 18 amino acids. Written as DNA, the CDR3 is TGCGCCAGCAGCTTGTCAGGGGGCCCAGCCTCGGGGACCGGGGAGCTGTTTTTT. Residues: CASSLSGGPASGTGELFF.

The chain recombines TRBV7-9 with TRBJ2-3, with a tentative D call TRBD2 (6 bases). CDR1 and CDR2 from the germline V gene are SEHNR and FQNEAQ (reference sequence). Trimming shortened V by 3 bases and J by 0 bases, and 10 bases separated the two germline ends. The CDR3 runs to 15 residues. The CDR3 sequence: CASSLGGRSTDTQYF. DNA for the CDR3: TGTGCCAGCAGCTTGGGGGGACGCAGCACAGATACGCAGTATTTT.

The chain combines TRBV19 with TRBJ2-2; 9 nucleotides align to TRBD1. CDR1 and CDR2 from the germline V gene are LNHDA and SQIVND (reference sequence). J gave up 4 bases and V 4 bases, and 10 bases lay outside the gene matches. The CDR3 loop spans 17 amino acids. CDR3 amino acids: CASSTDPGQGSTGELFF. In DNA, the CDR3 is TGTGCCAGTAGTACCGACCCCGGACAGGGGTCCACCGGGGAGCTGTTTTTT.

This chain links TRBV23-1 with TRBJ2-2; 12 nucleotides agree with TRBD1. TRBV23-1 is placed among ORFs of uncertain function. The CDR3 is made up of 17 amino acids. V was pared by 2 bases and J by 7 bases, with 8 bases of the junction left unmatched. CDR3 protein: CASSQAPGQGAVGELFF. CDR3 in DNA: TGCGCCAGCAGTCAAGCCCCGGGACAGGGGGCAGTCGGGGAGCTGTTTTTT.

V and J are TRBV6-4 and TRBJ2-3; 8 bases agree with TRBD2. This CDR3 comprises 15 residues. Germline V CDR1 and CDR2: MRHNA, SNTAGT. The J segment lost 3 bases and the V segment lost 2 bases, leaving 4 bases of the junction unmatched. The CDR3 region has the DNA TGTGCCAGCAGTGACGGGACTAGTCAAACAGATACGCAGTATTTT. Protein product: CASSDGTSQTDTQYF.

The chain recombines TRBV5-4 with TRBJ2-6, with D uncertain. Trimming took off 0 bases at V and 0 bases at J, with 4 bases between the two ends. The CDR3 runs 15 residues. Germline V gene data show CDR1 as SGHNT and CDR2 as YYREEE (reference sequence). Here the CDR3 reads CASSLGGSGANVLTF. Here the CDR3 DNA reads TGTGCCAGCAGCTTGGGAGGCTCTGGGGCCAACGTCCTGACTTTC.

CDR3 nucleotides: TGTGCCAGCAGTCCACCGGGACTCCAAGAGACCCAGTACTTC. Amino acids: CASSPPGLQETQYF. V is TRBV6-5 and J is TRBJ2-5; tentatively, D is TRBD2 (6 bases). The CDR3 contains 14 residues. CDR1 is MNHEY, CDR2 SVGAGI, per germline. V was pared by 5 bases and J by 1 base, with 11 bases between.

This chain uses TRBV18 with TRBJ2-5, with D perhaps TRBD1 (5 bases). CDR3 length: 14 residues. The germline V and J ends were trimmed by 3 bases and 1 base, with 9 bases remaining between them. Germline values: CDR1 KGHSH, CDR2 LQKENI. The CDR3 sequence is CASSPDSSQETQYF. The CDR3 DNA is TGTGCCAGCTCACCTGACAGTTCCCAAGAGACCCAGTACTTC.

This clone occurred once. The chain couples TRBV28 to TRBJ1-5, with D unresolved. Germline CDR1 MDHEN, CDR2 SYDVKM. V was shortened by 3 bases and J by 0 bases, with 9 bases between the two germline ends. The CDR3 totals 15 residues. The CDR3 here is CASSFQAYSNQPQHF. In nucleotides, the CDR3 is TGTGCCAGCAGTTTCCAGGCCTATAGCAATCAGCCCCAGCATTTT.

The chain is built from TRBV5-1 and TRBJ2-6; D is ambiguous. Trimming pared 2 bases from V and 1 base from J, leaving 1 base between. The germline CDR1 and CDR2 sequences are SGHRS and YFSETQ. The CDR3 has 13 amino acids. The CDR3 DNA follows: TGCGCCAGCAGCTTATCTGGGGCCAACGTCCTGACTTTC. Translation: CASSLSGANVLTF.

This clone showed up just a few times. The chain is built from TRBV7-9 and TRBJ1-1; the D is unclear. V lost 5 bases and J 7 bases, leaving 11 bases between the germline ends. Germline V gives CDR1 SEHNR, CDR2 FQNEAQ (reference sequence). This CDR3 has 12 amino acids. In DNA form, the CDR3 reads TGTGCCAGCAGCCCCGGACGACATGAAGCTTTCTTT. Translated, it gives CASSPGRHEAFF.

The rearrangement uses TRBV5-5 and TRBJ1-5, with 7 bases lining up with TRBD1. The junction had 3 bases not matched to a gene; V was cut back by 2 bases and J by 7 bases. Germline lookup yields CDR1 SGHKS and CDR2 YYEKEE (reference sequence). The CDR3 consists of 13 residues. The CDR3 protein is CASSFTGAQPQHF. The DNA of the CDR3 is TGTGCCAGCAGCTTTACAGGGGCCCAGCCCCAGCATTTT.

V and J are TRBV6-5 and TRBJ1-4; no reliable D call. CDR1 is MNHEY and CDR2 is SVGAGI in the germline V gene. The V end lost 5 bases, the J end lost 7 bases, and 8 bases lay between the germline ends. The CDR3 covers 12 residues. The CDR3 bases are TGTGCCAGCAGTACCAGTGGTGAAAAACTGTTTTTT. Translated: CASSTSGEKLFF.

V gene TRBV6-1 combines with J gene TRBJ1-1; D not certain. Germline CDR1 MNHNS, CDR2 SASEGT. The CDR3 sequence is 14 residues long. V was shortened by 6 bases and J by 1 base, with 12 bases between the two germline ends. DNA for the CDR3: TGTGCCAGCAGCTTTACCCCAGCGAACACTGAAGCTTTCTTT. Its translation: CASSFTPANTEAFF.

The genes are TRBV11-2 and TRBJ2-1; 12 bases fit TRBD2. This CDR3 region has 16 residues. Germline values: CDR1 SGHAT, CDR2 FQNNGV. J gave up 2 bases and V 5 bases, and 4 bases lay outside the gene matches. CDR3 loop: CASSPGLAGPYNEQFF. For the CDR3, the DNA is TGTGCCAGCAGCCCGGGACTAGCGGGCCCCTACAATGAGCAGTTCTTC.

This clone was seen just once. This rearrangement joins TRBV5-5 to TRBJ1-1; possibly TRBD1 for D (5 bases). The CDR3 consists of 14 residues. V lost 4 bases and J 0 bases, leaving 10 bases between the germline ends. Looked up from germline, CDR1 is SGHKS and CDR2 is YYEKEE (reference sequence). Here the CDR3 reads CASSLGHVNTEAFF. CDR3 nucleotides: TGTGCCAGCAGCCTCGGACACGTGAACACTGAAGCTTTCTTT.